In its sample, the clone carrying this T cell receptor (beta chain) was seen many times. The antigen remains undetermined. The CDR3 loop spans 16 amino acids. The ends were cut back, 4 bases at V and 3 bases at J, with 19 bases in the middle. In germline, CDR1 is SGHRS, CDR2 YFSETQ. Unique molecular identifiers were added to individual cDNA molecules. MiXCR was run by TCRdb on the 5' RACE reads, yielding one entry per CDR3 protein. Here the sample spans about 45,000 distinct CDR3 sequences, around 10% being singletons. This entry belongs to a study of early T cells in non-severe SARS-CoV-2 infection. About the study: RNA in bulk from unsorted whole blood was sequenced, and chains were unpaired.

General study findings and limits: Anti-spike CD8 specificities were favored by VDJdb matching, whose results missed private and CD4 specificities.

Sequencing was done on a sample of whole blood. This TCR derives from an adult who was a healthcare worker with PCR-confirmed SARS-CoV-2 infection or an uninfected control (not recorded which). J is TRBJ1-1 and V is TRBV5-1; D is uncertain. CDR3 nucleotides: TGCGCCAGCAGCAGCGGGCCACCCCTGTCTGACACTGAAGCTTTCTTT. Encoded protein: CASSSGPPLSDTEAFF.